What follows are 29 T cell receptor beta chains derived from one specimen sequenced in a study of beta chain features in type 1 diabetes (dated by TCRdb to 2016 to 2018). Paper-wide results and their limitations: Type 1 diabetes patients showed a moderate but significant shortening of TCRB CDR3 length in all four CD4+ subsets.

Their recognized antigens are unknown. Library generation was performed with the immunoSEQ multiplex PCR assay. All of the isolated RNA was reverse transcribed with the High Capacity cDNA Reverse Transcription Kit, so expressed TCRB transcripts were sequenced. TCRdb re-hosts the immuneACCESS table, in-frame sequences only. Its copies lack some clones; in the studies checked, an unresolved V gene accounts for under half of them, and the cause for the rest is not known. This sample gives 310,000 or so clones in total; over 12% of them show up just once. The ten largest clones represent less than 0.02% of the sample. The sequenced sample consisted of naive CD4+ T cells from blood. The cell subset or site label, as the study defines it: true naive CD4+ T cells. Source of these receptors: a man aged 18 to 29 with type 1 diabetes.

This clone appeared a few times. The chain couples TRBV27 to TRBJ2-7, with D maybe TRBD2 (5 bases). The length of the CDR3 is 14 residues. Trimming shortened V by 3 bases and J by 6 bases, and 15 bases separated the two germline ends. The germline V gene has CDR1 MNHEY and CDR2 SMNVEV (reference sequence). DNA of the CDR3: TGTGCCAGCAGTTTGGGCCGACGGCGGGCCGAGCAGTACTTC. Translating gives CASSLGRRRAEQYF.

This clone was detected a few times. The chain uses TRBV11-2 and TRBJ1-2, with a weak D call TRBD1 (5 bases). The V end lost 7 bases, the J end lost 8 bases, and 23 bases lay between the germline ends. Germline lookup yields CDR1 SGHAT and CDR2 FQNNGV. The CDR3 covers 15 residues. CDR3 DNA sequence: TGTGCCAGCACCTGGGGGGGGACCATTAACTGGGGCTACACCTTC. It encodes CASTWGGTINWGYTF.

CDR3 residues: CASSQDWGGRGTQYF. In DNA form, the CDR3 reads TGTGCCAGCAGCCAAGATTGGGGGGGTAGAGGCACCCAGTACTTC. The chain couples TRBV4-2 to TRBJ2-5; TRBD2 agrees at 7 bases. CDR1 is LGHNA, CDR2 YNFKEQ, per germline. The CDR3 covers 15 residues. Trimming removed 0 bases from V and 8 bases from J; junction bases left unmatched: 9.

This clone has a handful of counts. The rearrangement uses TRBV9 and TRBJ2-3, with 12 positions matching TRBD2. J gave up 3 bases and V 2 bases, and 4 bases lay outside the gene matches. This CDR3 is built from 16 residues. Looked up from germline, CDR1 is SGDLS and CDR2 is YYNGEE. The CDR3 coding sequence is TGTGCCAGCAGCGTGCGACTAGCGGGAGAAACAGATACGCAGTATTTT. This translates into CASSVRLAGETDTQYF.

The chain uses TRBV6-1 and TRBJ1-2; no clear D gene. Germline loops: CDR1 MNHNS, CDR2 SASEGT. V was cut by 7 bases and J by 4 bases, with 13 bases left in between. This CDR3 region has 13 residues. CDR3 in DNA: TGTGCCAGCACCCCGTGGCCCCTCTATGGCTACACCTTC. Protein sequence: CASTPWPLYGYTF.

This clone was detected only a few times. The chain links TRBV6-6 to TRBJ2-7, with 8 bases matching TRBD1. The J segment lost 3 bases and the V segment lost 6 bases, leaving 1 base of the junction unmatched. The CDR3 consists of 12 residues. CDR1 is MNHNY, CDR2 SVGAGI, per germline (reference sequence). The CDR3 region has the DNA TGTGCCAGCAGCGACAGGGGCTACGAGCAGTACTTC. Residues: CASSDRGYEQYF.

This clone appeared a few times. The J gene is TRBJ1-2, the V gene TRBV19; no definite D call. Per the germline V gene, CDR1 is LNHDA and CDR2 is SQIVND (reference sequence). V shed 10 bases and J shed 4 bases, with 16 bases lying between them. CDR3 length: 13 amino acids. This chain's CDR3 is CATRRSPGYGYTF. CDR3 sequence (DNA): TGTGCCACTCGTCGATCCCCCGGCTATGGCTACACCTTC.

This clone was detected only a few times. The chain combines TRBV10-3 with TRBJ2-7, with 9 bases fitting TRBD1. J lost 3 bases, V lost 0 bases, and 3 bases had no gene match. The V gene's germline CDR1 is ENHRY and CDR2 SYGVKD. This CDR3 has 15 residues. CDR3 bases: TGTGCCATCAGTGAGTCGGGGGGACAGGGCTACGAGCAGTACTTC. It codes for CAISESGGQGYEQYF.

A single count supports this clone. The J gene is TRBJ1-1, the V gene TRBV7-2; D is unresolved. Deletions cut 3 bases from V and 6 bases from J, with 8 bases between. This CDR3 is built from 12 residues. Germline assignment: CDR1 SGHTA and CDR2 FQGNSA. The CDR3 here is CASSFLIPEAFF. CDR3 DNA: TGTGCCAGCAGCTTTCTTATTCCTGAAGCTTTCTTT.

In its sample, this clone was seen a few times. V usage is TRBV7-2 and J usage is TRBJ2-3; 11 bases align to TRBD2. Germline loops: CDR1 SGHTA, CDR2 FQGNSA. V gave up 5 bases and J gave up 2 bases; unmatched junction bases: 6. The CDR3 contains 16 residues. The CDR3 here is CASSRGTSGYTDTQYF. The CDR3 bases are TGTGCCAGCAGCCGAGGGACTAGCGGATACACAGATACGCAGTATTTT. The full variable domain, in which reference TRBV7-2 and TRBJ2-3 provide the parts outside the CDR3, is GAGVSQSPSNKVTEKGKDVELRCDPISGHTALYWYRQSLGQGLEFLIYFQGNSAPDKSGLPSDRFSAERTGGSVSTLTIQRTQQEDSAVYLCASSRGTSGYTDTQYFGPGTRLTVL.

V is TRBV6-5 and J is TRBJ2-3; 10 bases agree with TRBD1. The germline V gene has CDR1 MNHEY and CDR2 SVGAGI. The CDR3 is 14 amino acids. The ends lost 7 bases at V and 3 bases at J; junction bases unmatched: 4. The CDR3 loop is CASIDRGRTDTQYF. CDR3 nucleotide sequence: TGTGCCAGCATTGACAGGGGGCGGACAGATACGCAGTATTTT.

This clone showed up just a few times. This chain joins TRBV7-2 and TRBJ2-7; D unresolved. CDR1 and CDR2 from the germline V gene are SGHTA and FQGNSA. This CDR3 is 15 amino acids long. Trimming took off 6 bases at V and 2 bases at J, with 17 bases between the two ends. The CDR3 sequence is CASSSSVLLPYEQYF. DNA of the CDR3: TGTGCCAGCAGTTCCTCTGTCCTACTCCCCTACGAGCAGTACTTC.

This clone was seen more than once but under ten times. The rearrangement links TRBV7-9 to TRBJ2-1; 14 positions agree with TRBD2. With V trimmed by 3 bases and J by 4 bases, 8 bases remained unmatched. The CDR3 totals 18 residues. Per the germline V gene, CDR1 is SEHNR and CDR2 is FQNEAQ (reference sequence). The CDR3 region is CASSLKPGLAGAYNEQFF. The DNA for the CDR3 is TGTGCCAGCAGCTTGAAACCGGGACTAGCGGGAGCTTACAATGAGCAGTTCTTC.

This clone occurred a few times. The chain is built from TRBV5-1 and TRBJ2-3, with 8 bases aligning to TRBD1. Germline values: CDR1 SGHRS, CDR2 YFSETQ. The CDR3 length is 14 residues. Unmatched junction bases numbered 4, after V lost 3 bases and J lost 4 bases. This chain's CDR3 is CASSSDRGADTQYF. In DNA, the CDR3 is TGCGCCAGCAGCTCCGACAGGGGTGCAGATACGCAGTATTTT.

The chain couples TRBV29-1 to TRBJ1-5; D not certain. In germline, CDR1 is SQVTM, CDR2 ANQGSEA. Trimming pared 2 bases from V and 2 bases from J, leaving 13 bases between. The length of the CDR3 is 15 residues. The CDR3 loop reads CSVEFAAGGNQPQHF. The DNA for the CDR3 is TGCAGCGTTGAATTCGCGGCTGGTGGCAATCAGCCCCAGCATTTT.

This clone was recorded a few times. The J gene is TRBJ2-2, the V gene TRBV5-6; unclear D gene. V lost 6 bases and J lost 6, with 9 bases in between. Germline V lookup: CDR1 SGHDT, CDR2 YYEEEE. The CDR3 loop spans 12 amino acids. The CDR3, as DNA: TGTGCCAGCACCAACAGCCCCGGGGAGCTGTTTTTT. Protein sequence: CASTNSPGELFF.

The V call is TRBV7-9, the J call TRBJ1-1; weak D call: TRBD1 (5 bases). CDR3 length: 15 residues. V was cut by 2 bases and J by 6 bases, with 16 bases left in between. Per germline, CDR1 SEHNR and CDR2 FQNEAQ (reference sequence). CDR3 DNA sequence: TGTGCCAGCAGCTTATCCAGGGCTCTGGACCCTGAAGCTTTCTTT. Translating it yields CASSLSRALDPEAFF.

This clone was detected a few times. The V and J genes are TRBV6-5 and TRBJ2-7; 7 positions match TRBD1. The CDR3 loop spans 14 amino acids. Germline V gene sequence: CDR1 MNHEY, CDR2 SVGAGI. V lost 5 bases, J lost 3 bases, and 7 bases stayed unmatched. The CDR3 DNA follows: TGTGCCAGCAGTGGACAGGAGAAGGGCTACGAGCAGTACTTC. It yields the protein CASSGQEKGYEQYF.

A few counts support this clone. The rearrangement uses TRBV7-9 and TRBJ2-7; possible D gene TRBD1, 6 bases. V lost 6 bases, J lost 6 bases, and 15 bases lay in between. CDR3 length: 13 amino acids. Germline V gives CDR1 SEHNR, CDR2 FQNEAQ (reference sequence). CDR3 amino acids: CASRSYRDAEQYF. The CDR3 DNA reads TGTGCCAGCAGATCATACAGGGATGCCGAGCAGTACTTC.

The sample holds a few counts of this clone. The chain uses TRBV6-1 and TRBJ2-3; D is possibly TRBD1 (7 bases). Germline CDR1 is MNHNS and CDR2 is SASEGT. The V end was cut by 7 bases, the J end by 4 bases, with 15 bases between. The CDR3 is 14 residues long. The CDR3 is CASTTGPGADTQYF. CDR3 in DNA: TGTGCCAGCACGACAGGGCCGGGGGCAGATACGCAGTATTTT.

This clone has a handful of counts. The chain employs TRBV7-2 and TRBJ2-7, with 12 bases fitting TRBD2. V was pared by 8 bases and J by 2 bases, with 4 bases of the junction left unmatched. CDR3 size: 14 residues. Germline V gives CDR1 SGHTA, CDR2 FQGNSA. For the CDR3, the DNA is TGTGCCAGCCGCGGGACTAGCGGGCCCTACGAGCAGTACTTC. This gives the protein CASRGTSGPYEQYF.

J is TRBJ2-7 and V is TRBV7-9; maybe TRBD1 (6 bases). V lost 5 bases to trimming and J lost 3 bases, with 17 bases between them. The germline V gene encodes CDR1 SEHNR and CDR2 FQNEAQ (reference sequence). This CDR3 has 15 amino acids. This chain's CDR3 is CASSVEATGYYEQYF. The CDR3 bases are TGTGCCAGCAGCGTGGAAGCGACAGGTTACTACGAGCAGTACTTC.

The V and J genes are TRBV11-2 and TRBJ2-3, with 9 nucleotides matching TRBD2. Germline CDR1 is SGHAT and CDR2 is FQNNGV. CDR3 length equals 17 residues. V lost 8 bases, J lost 0 bases, and 12 bases stayed unmatched. The CDR3 reads CASGRTPGLASTDTQYF. CDR3 DNA sequence: TGTGCCAGCGGAAGGACACCGGGACTAGCTAGCACAGATACGCAGTATTTT. Full variable domain (remainder filled in from reference TRBV11-2 and TRBJ2-3): EAGVAQSPRYKIIEKRQSVAFWCNPISGHATLYWYQQILGQGPKLLIQFQNNGVVDDSQLPKDRFSAERLKGVDSTLKIQPAKLEDSAVYLCASGRTPGLASTDTQYFGPGTRLTVL.

This clone has just a few counts. The rearrangement uses TRBV19 and TRBJ1-5, with TRBD1 matching over 11 bases. V lost 8 bases, J lost 13 bases, and 7 bases stayed unmatched. Looked up from germline, CDR1 is LNHDA and CDR2 is SQIVND (reference sequence). The CDR3 runs to 12 residues. This CDR3 reads CASGDRGTSQHF. The CDR3 coding sequence is TGTGCCAGTGGGGACAGGGGGACTTCACAGCATTTT.

The chain carries TRBV5-6 and TRBJ2-1; 11 bases map to TRBD2. Per germline, CDR1 SGHDT and CDR2 YYEEEE. The CDR3 sequence is 15 residues long. The ends lost 4 bases at V and 4 bases at J; junction bases unmatched: 4. The CDR3 is CASSQGLAEYNEQFF. CDR3 DNA sequence: TGTGCCAGCAGCCAGGGACTAGCGGAGTACAATGAGCAGTTCTTC.

The chain uses TRBV9 and TRBJ2-3, with TRBD2 identical over 13 bases. The CDR3 has 17 residues. J was trimmed by 0 bases and V by 4 bases; bases with no gene match: 5. Germline V CDR1 and CDR2: SGDLS, YYNGEE. The CDR3 bases are TGTGCCAGCAGCCCCCGACTAGCGGGGGGTAGCACAGATACGCAGTATTTT. This gives the protein CASSPRLAGGSTDTQYF.

The chain uses TRBV30 and TRBJ2-5; the D gene is possibly TRBD1 (6 bases). The CDR3 loop spans 13 amino acids. Looked up from germline, CDR1 is GTSNPN and CDR2 is SVGIG (reference sequence). V was clipped by 4 bases and J by 7 bases, with 16 bases between them. CDR3 residues: CAWTPGVEGTQYF. CDR3 bases: TGTGCCTGGACCCCAGGGGTAGAGGGGACCCAGTACTTC. Together with reference TRBV30 and TRBJ2-5, the CDR3 gives the full variable domain: SQTIHQWPATLVQPVGSPLSLECTVEGTSNPNLYWYRQAAGRGLQLLFYSVGIGQISSEVPQNLSASRPQDRQFILSSKKLLLSDSGFYLCAWTPGVEGTQYFGPGTRLLVL.

Only a few counts were recorded for this clone. This chain joins TRBV7-9 and TRBJ2-3; 8 nucleotides match TRBD2. The CDR3 length is 16 residues. The germline CDR1 and CDR2 sequences are SEHNR and FQNEAQ (reference sequence). Trimming cost V 3 bases and J 4 bases; bases outside gene matches: 9. In DNA form, the CDR3 reads TGTGCCAGCAGCTTCAAGCGGGAGTCTACCCCAGATACGCAGTATTTT. It specifies CASSFKRESTPDTQYF.

This chain joins TRBV7-2 and TRBJ2-1; 11 nucleotides agree with TRBD2. The ends lost 6 bases at V and 10 bases at J; junction bases unmatched: 2. Germline loops: CDR1 SGHTA, CDR2 FQGNSA. The CDR3 length is 12 residues. The CDR3 nucleotides are TGTGCCAGCAGACTAGCGGGAGAAGAGCAGTTCTTC. The encoded protein is CASRLAGEEQFF.